This T cell receptor (beta chain) derives from a study of control samples from healthy donors and cancer patients. The CDR3 runs 13 residues. V lost 4 bases and J 3 bases, leaving 7 bases between the germline ends. The germline V gene encodes CDR1 LGHNA and CDR2 YSLEER. Data came from immunoSEQ multiplex PCR; TCRdb stores just in-frame clones and leaves some out. Among about 18,000 clones, 80% to 85% were seen once, and the ten largest hold 25% to 30%. This receptor was obtained from a woman between 70 and 85 years old with lung cancer. Source material: PBMCs. The chain has TRBV4-3 and TRBJ1-3; D gene unclear. CDR3 amino acids: CASSPPGGNTIYF. CDR3 DNA: TGCGCCAGCAGCCCACCCGGTGGAAACACCATATATTTT.